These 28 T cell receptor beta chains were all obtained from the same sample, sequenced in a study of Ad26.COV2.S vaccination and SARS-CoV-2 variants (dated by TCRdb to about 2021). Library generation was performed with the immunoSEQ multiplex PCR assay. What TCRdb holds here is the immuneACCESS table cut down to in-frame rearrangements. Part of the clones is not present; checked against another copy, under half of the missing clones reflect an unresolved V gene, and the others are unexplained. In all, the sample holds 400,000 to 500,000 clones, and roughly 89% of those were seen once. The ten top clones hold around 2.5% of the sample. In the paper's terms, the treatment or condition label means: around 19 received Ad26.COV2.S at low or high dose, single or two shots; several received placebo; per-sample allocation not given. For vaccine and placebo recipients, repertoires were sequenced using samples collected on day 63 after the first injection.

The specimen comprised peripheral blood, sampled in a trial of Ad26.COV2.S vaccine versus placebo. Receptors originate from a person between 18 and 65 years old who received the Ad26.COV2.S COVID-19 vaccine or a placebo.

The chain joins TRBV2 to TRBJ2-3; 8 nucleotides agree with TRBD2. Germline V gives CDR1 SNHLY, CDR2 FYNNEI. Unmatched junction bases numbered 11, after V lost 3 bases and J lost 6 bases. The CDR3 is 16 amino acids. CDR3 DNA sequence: TGTGCCAGCAGTGATGGCGGGGGGTACCGCGGGGATACGCAGTATTTT. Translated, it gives CASSDGGGYRGDTQYF.

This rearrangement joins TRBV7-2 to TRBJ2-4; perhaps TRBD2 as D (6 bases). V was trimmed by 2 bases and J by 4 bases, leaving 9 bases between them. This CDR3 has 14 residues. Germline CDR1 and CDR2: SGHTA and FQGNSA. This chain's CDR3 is CASSLMLAKNIQYF. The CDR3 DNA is TGTGCCAGCAGCTTAATGCTAGCGAAAAACATTCAGTACTTC.

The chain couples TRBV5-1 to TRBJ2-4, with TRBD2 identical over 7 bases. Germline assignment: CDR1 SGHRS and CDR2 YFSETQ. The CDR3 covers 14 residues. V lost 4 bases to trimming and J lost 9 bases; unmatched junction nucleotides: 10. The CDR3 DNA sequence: TGCGCCAGCAGCCCCAGTTTAGGGGAGGGCATTCAGTACTTC. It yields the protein CASSPSLGEGIQYF.

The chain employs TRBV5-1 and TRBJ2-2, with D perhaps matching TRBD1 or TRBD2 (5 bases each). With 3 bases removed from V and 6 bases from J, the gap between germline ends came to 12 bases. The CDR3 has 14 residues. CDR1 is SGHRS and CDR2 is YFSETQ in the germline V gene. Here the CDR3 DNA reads TGCGCCAGCAGCTCGGTTTTGGGGGCCGGGGAGCTGTTTTTT. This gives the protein CASSSVLGAGELFF.

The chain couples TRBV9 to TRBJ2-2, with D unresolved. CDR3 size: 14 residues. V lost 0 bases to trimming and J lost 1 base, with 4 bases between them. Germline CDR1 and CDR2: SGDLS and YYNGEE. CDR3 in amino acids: CASSVVGNTGELFF. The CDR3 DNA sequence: TGTGCCAGCAGCGTAGTGGGGAACACCGGGGAGCTGTTTTTT.

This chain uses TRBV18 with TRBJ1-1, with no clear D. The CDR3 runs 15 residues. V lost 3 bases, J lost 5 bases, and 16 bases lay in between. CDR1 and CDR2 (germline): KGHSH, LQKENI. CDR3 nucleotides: TGTGCCAGCTCACCCCTCCCAGGCCTGGGGACTGAAGCTTTCTTT. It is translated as CASSPLPGLGTEAFF. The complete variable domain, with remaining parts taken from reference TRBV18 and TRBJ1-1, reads NAGVMQNPRHLVRRRGQEARLRCSPMKGHSHVYWYRQLPEEGLKFMVYLQKENIIDESGMPKERFSAEFPKEGPSILRIQQVVRGDSAAYFCASSPLPGLGTEAFFGQGTRLTVV.

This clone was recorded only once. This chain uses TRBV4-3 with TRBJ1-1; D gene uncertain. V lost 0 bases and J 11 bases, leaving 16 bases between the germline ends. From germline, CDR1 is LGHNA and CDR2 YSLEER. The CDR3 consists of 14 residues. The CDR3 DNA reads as TGCGCCAGCAGCCAAGACAGGTGGGCCCCGGACGCTTTCTTT. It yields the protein CASSQDRWAPDAFF.

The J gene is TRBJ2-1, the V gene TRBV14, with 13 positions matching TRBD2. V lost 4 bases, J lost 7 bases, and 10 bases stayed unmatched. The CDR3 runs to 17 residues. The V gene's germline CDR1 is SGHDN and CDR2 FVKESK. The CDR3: CASSRWEGLAGENEQFF. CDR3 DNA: TGTGCCAGCAGCCGCTGGGAAGGACTAGCGGGAGAGAATGAGCAGTTCTTC.

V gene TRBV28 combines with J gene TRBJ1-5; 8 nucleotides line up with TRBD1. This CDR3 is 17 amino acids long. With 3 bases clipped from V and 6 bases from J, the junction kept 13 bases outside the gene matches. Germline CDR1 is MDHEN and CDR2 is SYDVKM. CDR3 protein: CASSLIQQGAFGQPQHF. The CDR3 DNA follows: TGTGCCAGCAGTTTGATTCAGCAGGGGGCGTTTGGTCAGCCCCAGCATTTT.

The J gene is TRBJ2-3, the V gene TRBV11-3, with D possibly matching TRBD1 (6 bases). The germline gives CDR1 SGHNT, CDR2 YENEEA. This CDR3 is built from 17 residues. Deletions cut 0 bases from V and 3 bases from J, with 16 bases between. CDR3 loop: CASSLELWGLGTDTQYF. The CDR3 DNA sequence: TGTGCCAGCAGCTTAGAATTATGGGGGCTAGGAACAGATACGCAGTATTTT.

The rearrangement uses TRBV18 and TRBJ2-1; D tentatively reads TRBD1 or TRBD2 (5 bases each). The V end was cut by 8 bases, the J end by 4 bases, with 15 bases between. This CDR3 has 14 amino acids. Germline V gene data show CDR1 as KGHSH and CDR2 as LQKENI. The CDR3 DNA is TGTGCCAGCACGAGGGACCGAATGTACAATGAGCAGTTCTTC. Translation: CASTRDRMYNEQFF.

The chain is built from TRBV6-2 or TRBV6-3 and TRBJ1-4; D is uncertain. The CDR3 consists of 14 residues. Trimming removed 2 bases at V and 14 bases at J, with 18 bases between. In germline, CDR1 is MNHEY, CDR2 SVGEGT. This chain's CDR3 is CASSYGRFLVSLFF. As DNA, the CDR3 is TGTGCCAGCAGTTACGGCAGGTTCCTCGTTTCGCTGTTTTTT.

The DNA of the CDR3 is TGTGCCAGCTCCGGGGGGACAGGGTCGTACGAGCAGTACTTC. Its translation: CASSGGTGSYEQYF. The chain recombines TRBV18 with TRBJ2-7; 9 bases map to TRBD1. V shed 6 bases, J shed 4 bases, and the junction held 7 bases outside the gene matches. This CDR3 contains 14 residues. Germline lookup yields CDR1 KGHSH and CDR2 LQKENI.

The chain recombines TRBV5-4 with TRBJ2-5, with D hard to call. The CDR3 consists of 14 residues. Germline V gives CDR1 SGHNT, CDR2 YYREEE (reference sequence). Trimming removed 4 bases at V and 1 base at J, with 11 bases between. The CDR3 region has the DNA TGTGCCAGCAGCACGAAGGTGGGCCAAGAGACCCAGTACTTC. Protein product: CASSTKVGQETQYF.

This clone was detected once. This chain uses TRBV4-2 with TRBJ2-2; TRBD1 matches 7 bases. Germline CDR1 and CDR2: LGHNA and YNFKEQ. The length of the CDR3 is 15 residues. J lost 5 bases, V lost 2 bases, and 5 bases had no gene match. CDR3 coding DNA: TGTGCCAGCAGCCAAATAGGGGGCGGGACCGGGGAGCTGTTTTTT. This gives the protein CASSQIGGGTGELFF.

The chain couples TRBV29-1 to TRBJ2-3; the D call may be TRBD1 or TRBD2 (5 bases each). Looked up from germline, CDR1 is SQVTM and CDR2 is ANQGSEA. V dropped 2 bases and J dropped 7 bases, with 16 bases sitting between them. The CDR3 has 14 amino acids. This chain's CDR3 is CSVENRLGVNTQYF. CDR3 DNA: TGCAGCGTTGAAAACAGGTTGGGGGTGAATACGCAGTATTTT.

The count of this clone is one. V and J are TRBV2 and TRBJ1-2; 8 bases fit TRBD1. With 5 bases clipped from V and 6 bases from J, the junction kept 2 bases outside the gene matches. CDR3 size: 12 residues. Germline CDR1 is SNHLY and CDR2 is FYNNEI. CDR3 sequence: CASSPDRDGYTF. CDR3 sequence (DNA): TGTGCCAGCAGTCCGGACAGGGATGGCTACACCTTC.

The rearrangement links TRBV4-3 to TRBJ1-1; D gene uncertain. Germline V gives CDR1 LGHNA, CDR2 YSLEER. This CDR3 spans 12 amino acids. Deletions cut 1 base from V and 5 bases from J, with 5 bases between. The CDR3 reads CASSQVGTEAFF. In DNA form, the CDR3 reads TGCGCCAGCAGCCAAGTCGGGACTGAAGCTTTCTTT.

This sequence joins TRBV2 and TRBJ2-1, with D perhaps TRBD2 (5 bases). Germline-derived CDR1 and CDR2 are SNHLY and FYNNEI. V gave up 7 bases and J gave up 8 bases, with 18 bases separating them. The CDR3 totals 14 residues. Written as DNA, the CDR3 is TGTGCCAGCAAAGCGCGGGTCGTAAGGGATGAGCAGTTCTTC. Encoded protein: CASKARVVRDEQFF.

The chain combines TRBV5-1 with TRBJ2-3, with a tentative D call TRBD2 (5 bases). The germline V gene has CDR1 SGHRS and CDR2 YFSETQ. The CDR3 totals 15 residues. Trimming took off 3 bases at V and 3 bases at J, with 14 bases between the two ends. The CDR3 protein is CASSSITSTTDTQYF. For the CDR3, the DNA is TGCGCCAGCAGCTCCATCACTAGTACAACAGATACGCAGTATTTT.

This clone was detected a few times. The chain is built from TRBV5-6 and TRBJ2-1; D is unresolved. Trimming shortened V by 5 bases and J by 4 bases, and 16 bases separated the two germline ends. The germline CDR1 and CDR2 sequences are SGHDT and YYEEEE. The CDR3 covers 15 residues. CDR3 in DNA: TGTGCCAGCAGTCCGACTTGGAGAGGTTACAATGAGCAGTTCTTC. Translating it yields CASSPTWRGYNEQFF.

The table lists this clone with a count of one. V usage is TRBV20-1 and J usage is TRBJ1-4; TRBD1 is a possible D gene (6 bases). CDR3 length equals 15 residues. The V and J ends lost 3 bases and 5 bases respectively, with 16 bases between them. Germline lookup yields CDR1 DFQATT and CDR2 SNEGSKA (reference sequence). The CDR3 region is CSASGGEGGNEKLFF. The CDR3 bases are TGCAGTGCTAGTGGTGGGGAGGGGGGGAATGAAAAACTGTTTTTT.

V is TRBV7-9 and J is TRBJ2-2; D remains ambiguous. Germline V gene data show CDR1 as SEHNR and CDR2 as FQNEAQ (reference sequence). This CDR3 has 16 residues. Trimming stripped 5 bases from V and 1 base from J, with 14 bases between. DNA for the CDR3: TGTGCCAGCAGCCATGCGAGAGACCTGAACACCGGGGAGCTGTTTTTT. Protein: CASSHARDLNTGELFF. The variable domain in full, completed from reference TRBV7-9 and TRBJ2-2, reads DTGVSQNPRHKITKRGQNVTFRCDPISEHNRLYWYRQTLGQGPEFLTYFQNEAQLEKSRLLSDRFSAERPKGSFSTLEIQRTEQGDSAMYLCASSHARDLNTGELFFGEGSRLTVL.

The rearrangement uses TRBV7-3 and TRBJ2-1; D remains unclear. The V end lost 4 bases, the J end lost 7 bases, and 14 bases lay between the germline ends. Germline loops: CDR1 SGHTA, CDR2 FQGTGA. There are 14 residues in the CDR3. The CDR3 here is CASSSGRTPNEQFF. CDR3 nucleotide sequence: TGTGCCAGCAGCTCGGGTCGAACACCGAATGAGCAGTTCTTC.

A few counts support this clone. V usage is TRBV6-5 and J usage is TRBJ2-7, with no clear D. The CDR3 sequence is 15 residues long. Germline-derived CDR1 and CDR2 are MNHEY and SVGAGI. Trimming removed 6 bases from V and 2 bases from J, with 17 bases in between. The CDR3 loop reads CASRIGRLATYEQYV. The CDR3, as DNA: TGTGCCAGCAGAATAGGGCGTTTGGCGACCTACGAGCAGTACGTC.

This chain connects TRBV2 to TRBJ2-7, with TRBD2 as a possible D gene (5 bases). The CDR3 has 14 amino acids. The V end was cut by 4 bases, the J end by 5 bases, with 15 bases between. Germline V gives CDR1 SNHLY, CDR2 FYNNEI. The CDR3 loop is CASSGSWGAHEQYF. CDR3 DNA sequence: TGTGCCAGCAGTGGTTCCTGGGGAGCCCACGAGCAGTACTTC.

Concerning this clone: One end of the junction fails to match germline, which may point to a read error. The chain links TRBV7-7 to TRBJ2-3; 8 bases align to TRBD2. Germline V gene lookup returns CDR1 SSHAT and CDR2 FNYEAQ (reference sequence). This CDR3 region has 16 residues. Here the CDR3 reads CASSLMLAGFPDTQYF. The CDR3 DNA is TGTGCTAGCAGCTTAATGTTAGCGGGATTCCCAGATACGCAGTATTTT.

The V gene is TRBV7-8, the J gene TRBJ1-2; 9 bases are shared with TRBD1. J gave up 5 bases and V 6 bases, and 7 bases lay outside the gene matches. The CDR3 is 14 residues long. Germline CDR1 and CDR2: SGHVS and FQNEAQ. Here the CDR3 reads CASSLGQGTYGYTF. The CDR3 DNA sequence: TGTGCCAGCAGTTTGGGACAGGGTACTTATGGCTACACCTTC.